What follows are 6 T cell receptor beta chains derived from one specimen sequenced in a study of cytomegalovirus exposure and HLA in healthy donors. Primers: 60 Vbeta forward and 13 Jbeta reverse. Profiled with immunoSEQ multiplex PCR; TCRdb holds only in-frame clones, not every one. The sample lists about 120,000 clones; about 83% were seen once. What was sequenced was PBMCs. The receptor source for this set is a woman aged 40 to 49 in good health and CMV-seropositive.

CDR3 residues: CASSRSGTRRELFF. In DNA form, the CDR3 reads TGTGCCAGTAGTCGCTCCGGGACAAGGAGGGAGCTGTTTTTT. J is TRBJ2-2 and V is TRBV19; D possibly corresponds to TRBD1 (6 bases). V was shortened by 5 bases and J by 9 bases, with 16 bases between the two germline ends. The CDR3 consists of 14 residues. Germline CDR1 and CDR2: LNHDA and SQIVND (reference sequence). Full variable domain (outside the CDR3, taken from reference TRBV19 and TRBJ2-2): DGGITQSPKYLFRKEGQNVTLSCEQNLNHDAMYWYRQDPGQGLRLIYYSQIVNDFQKGDIAEGYSVSREKKESFPLTVTSAQKNPTAFYLCASSRSGTRRELFFGEGSRLTVL.

This clone was seen more than once but under ten times. The sample carries other DNA sequences with the same CDR3. The rearrangement uses TRBV7-6 and TRBJ1-2; TRBD1 matches at 11 bases. The germline V gene has CDR1 SGHVS and CDR2 FNYEAQ. The CDR3 has 14 amino acids. V lost 3 bases, J lost 7 bases, and 4 bases stayed unmatched. CDR3 amino acids: CASSFSGTGGGYTF. In DNA, the CDR3 is TGTGCCAGCAGCTTTTCCGGGACAGGGGGTGGCTACACCTTC. Full variable domain (remainder filled in from reference TRBV7-6 and TRBJ1-2): GAGVSQSPRYKVTKRGQDVALRCDPISGHVSLYWYRQALGQGPEFLTYFNYEAQQDKSGLPNDRFSAERPEGSISTLTIQRTEQRDSAMYRCASSFSGTGGGYTFGSGTRLTVV.

The chain has TRBV15 and TRBJ1-1; the D gene is possibly TRBD1 (5 bases). V was clipped by 6 bases and J by 3 bases, with 23 bases between them. CDR1 and CDR2 from the germline V gene are LNHNV and YYDKDF (reference sequence). The CDR3 loop spans 17 amino acids. The CDR3 region is CATSLLMGGGLDTEAFF. The CDR3 nucleotides are TGTGCCACCAGTCTCCTTATGGGGGGGGGATTGGACACTGAAGCTTTCTTT.

The chain couples TRBV18 to TRBJ1-1, with a possible D match to TRBD1 (5 bases). CDR1 is KGHSH, CDR2 LQKENI, per germline. This CDR3 is 13 amino acids long. V shed 3 bases and J shed 4 bases, with 9 bases lying between them. CDR3: CASSPGGSTEAFF. CDR3 coding DNA: TGTGCCAGCTCACCGGGGGGAAGCACTGAAGCTTTCTTT.

The rearrangement joins TRBV9 to TRBJ2-7; 8 bases are a match to TRBD2. The CDR3 runs 15 residues. Trimming took 5 bases from V and 2 from J; bases not matched to a gene: 9. Germline loops: CDR1 SGDLS, CDR2 YYNGEE. CDR3 sequence: CASSPRPGGAYEQYF. The CDR3 DNA sequence: TGTGCCAGCAGTCCAAGACCGGGGGGGGCCTACGAGCAGTACTTC.

The chain combines TRBV27 with TRBJ2-3; a weak D match, TRBD1 (6 bases). With 3 bases removed from V and 1 base from J, the gap between germline ends came to 8 bases. The length of the CDR3 is 14 residues. Germline assignment: CDR1 MNHEY and CDR2 SMNVEV (reference sequence). DNA of the CDR3: TGTGCCAGCAGTTTGGACAGCCGCACAGATACGCAGTATTTT. Translating gives CASSLDSRTDTQYF.